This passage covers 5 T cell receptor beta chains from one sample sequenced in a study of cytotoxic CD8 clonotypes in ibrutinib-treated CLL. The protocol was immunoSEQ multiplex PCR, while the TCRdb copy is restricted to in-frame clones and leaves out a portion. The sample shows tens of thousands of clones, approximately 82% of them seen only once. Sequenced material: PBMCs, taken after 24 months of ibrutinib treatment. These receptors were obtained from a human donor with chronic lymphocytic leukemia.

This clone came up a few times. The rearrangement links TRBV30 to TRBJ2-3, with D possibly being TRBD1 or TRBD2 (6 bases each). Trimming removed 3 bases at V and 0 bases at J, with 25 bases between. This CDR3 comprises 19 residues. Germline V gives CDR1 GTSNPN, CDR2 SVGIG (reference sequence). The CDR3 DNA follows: TGTGCCTGGAGACGATCGACCGGGGGCGGAAGGTTGAGCACAGATACGCAGTATTTT. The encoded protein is CAWRRSTGGGRLSTDTQYF.

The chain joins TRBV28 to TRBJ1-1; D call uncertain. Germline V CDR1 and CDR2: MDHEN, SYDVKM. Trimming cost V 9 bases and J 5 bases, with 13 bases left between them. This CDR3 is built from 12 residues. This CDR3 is CASSEWGTEAFF. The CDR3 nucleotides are TGTGCCAGTTCTGAGTGGGGAACTGAAGCTTTCTTT.

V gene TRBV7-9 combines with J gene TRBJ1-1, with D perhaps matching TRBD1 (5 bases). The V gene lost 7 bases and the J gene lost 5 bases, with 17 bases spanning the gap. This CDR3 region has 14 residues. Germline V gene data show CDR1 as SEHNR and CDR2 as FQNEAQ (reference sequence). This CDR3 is CASTVGGLSTEAFF. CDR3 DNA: TGTGCCAGCACCGTCGGGGGTCTGAGTACTGAAGCTTTCTTT.

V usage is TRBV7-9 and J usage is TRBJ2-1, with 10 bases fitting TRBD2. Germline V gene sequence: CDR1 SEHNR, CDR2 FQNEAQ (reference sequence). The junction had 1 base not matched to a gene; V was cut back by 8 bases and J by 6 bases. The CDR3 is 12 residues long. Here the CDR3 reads CASEREGNEQFF. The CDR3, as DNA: TGTGCCAGCGAGCGGGAGGGCAATGAGCAGTTCTTC. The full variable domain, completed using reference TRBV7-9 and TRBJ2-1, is DTGVSQNPRHKITKRGQNVTFRCDPISEHNRLYWYRQTLGQGPEFLTYFQNEAQLEKSRLLSDRFSAERPKGSFSTLEIQRTEQGDSAMYLCASEREGNEQFFGPGTRLTVL.

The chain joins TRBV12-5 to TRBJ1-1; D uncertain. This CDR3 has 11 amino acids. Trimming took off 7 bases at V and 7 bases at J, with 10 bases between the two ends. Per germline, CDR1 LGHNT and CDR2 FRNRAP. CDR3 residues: CASEMRGEAFF. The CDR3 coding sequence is TGTGCTAGTGAAATGCGGGGTGAAGCTTTCTTT. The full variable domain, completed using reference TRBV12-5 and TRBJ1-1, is DARVTQTPRHKVTEMGQEVTMRCQPILGHNTVFWYRQTMMQGLELLAYFRNRAPLDDSGMPKDRFSAEMPDATLATLKIQPSEPRDSAVYFCASEMRGEAFFGQGTRLTVV.